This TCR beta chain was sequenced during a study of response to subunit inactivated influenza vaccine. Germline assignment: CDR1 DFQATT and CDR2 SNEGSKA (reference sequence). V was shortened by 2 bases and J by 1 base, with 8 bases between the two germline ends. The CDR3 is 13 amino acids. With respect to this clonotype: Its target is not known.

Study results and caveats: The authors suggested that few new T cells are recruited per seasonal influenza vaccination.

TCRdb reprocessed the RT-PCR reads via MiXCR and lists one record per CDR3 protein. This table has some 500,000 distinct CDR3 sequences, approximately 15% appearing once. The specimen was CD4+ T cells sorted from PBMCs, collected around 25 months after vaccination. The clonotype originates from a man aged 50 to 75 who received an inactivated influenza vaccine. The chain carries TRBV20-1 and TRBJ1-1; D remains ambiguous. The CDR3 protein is CSARIGSNTEAFF. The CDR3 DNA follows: TGCAGTGCTAGAATAGGATCGAACACTGAAGCTTTCTTT.